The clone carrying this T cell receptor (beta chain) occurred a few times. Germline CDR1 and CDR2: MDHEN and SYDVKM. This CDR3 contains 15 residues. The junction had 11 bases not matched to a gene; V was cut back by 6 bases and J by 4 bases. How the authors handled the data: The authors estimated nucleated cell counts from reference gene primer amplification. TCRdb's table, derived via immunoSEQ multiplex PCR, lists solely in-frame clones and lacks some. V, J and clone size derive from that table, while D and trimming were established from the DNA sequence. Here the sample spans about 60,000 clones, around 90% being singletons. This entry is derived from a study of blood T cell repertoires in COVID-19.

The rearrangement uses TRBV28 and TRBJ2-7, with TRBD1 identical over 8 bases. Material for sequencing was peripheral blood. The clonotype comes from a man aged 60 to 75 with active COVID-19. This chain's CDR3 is CASRRDGTGVYEQYF. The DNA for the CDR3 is TGTGCCAGCAGGAGAGACGGGACAGGCGTATACGAGCAGTACTTC.